The clone carrying this TCR beta chain has only a few counts. Its specificity is not known. With template switching, a universal primer site was added, and the cDNA carried unique molecular identifiers. MiXCR was run by TCRdb on the 5' RACE reads, yielding one entry per CDR3 protein. The sample comprises just under 550,000 distinct CDR3 sequences, around 15% of which are singletons, and roughly 0.4% rests with the top ten. The CDR3 consists of 16 residues. Germline loops: CDR1 MNHNS, CDR2 SASEGT. V lost 1 base to trimming and J lost 4 bases, with 11 bases between them. This sample was taken from a study of identical twins. Study outcomes and limitations: With beta out-of-frame sequences, excess sharing by twins was weaker. Cross-sectional statistical analysis, not tracking of the same donors, underpinned the conclusions. Beta clonotypes that were abundant in cord blood contained fewer insertions, a pattern absent from memory repertoires.

The same specimen was also included in a second study, on yellow fever vaccine responses in identical twins.

What was sequenced was CD4+ T cells sorted from blood. V gene TRBV6-1 combines with J gene TRBJ2-6; tentatively, D is TRBD2 (6 bases). The TCR was taken from a woman aged 18-29 years in good health. The CDR3 DNA is TGTGCCAGCAGTGAAGTTGCGGGGCGAGGGGCCAACGTCCTGACTTTC. Its translation: CASSEVAGRGANVLTF.